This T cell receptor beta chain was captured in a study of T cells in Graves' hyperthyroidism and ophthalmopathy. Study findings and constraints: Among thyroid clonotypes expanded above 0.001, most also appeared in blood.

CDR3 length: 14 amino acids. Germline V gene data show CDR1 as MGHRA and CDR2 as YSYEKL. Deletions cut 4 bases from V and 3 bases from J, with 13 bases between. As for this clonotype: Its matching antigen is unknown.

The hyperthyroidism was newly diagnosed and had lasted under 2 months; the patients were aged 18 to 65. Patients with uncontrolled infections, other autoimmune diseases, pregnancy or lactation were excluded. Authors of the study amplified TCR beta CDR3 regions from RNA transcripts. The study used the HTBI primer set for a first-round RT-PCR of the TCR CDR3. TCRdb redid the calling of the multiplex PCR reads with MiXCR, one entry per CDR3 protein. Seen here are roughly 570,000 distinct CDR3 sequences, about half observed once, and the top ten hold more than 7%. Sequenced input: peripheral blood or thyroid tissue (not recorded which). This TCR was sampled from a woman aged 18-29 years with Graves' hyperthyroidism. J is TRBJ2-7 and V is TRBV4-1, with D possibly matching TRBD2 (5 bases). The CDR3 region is CASSREGAFYEQYF. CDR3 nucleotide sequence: TGCGCCAGCAGCCGAGAGGGCGCCTTCTACGAGCAGTACTTC.